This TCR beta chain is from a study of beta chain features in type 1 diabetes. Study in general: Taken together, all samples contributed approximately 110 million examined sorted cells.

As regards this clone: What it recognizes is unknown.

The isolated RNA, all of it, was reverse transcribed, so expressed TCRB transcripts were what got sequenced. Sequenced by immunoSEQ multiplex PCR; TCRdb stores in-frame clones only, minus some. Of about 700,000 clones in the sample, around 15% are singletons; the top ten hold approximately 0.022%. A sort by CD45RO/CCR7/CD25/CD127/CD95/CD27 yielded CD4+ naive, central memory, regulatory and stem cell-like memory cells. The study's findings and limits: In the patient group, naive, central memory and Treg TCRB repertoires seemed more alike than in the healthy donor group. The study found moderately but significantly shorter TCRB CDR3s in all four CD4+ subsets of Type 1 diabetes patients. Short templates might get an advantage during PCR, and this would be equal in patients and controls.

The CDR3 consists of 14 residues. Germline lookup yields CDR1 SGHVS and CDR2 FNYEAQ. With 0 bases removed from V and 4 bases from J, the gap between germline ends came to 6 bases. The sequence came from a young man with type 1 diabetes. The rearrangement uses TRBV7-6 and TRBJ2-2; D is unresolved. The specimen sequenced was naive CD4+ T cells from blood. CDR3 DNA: TGTGCCAGCAGCTTAGCGGTAACCACCGGGGAGCTGTTTTTT. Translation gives CASSLAVTTGELFF. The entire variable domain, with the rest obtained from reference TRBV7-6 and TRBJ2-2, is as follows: GAGVSQSPRYKVTKRGQDVALRCDPISGHVSLYWYRQALGQGPEFLTYFNYEAQQDKSGLPNDRFSAERPEGSISTLTIQRTEQRDSAMYRCASSLAVTTGELFFGEGSRLTVL.